Presented here are 31 T cell receptor beta chains from one specimen sequenced in a study of shared clonotypes between healthy human individuals. TCRdb's copy holds only in-frame clones and misses some; the assay was immunoSEQ multiplex PCR. The sample has 600,000 to 750,000 clones, approximately 75% seen once; the top ten hold 1.8%. Sequenced: memory CD4+ T cells sorted from blood. The sample's subset: CD45RA-negative fraction. The receptor set was obtained from a woman in her thirties in good health.

This clone was detected once. The chain carries TRBV19 and TRBJ2-1; 8 bases fit TRBD2. CDR1 and CDR2 from the germline V gene are LNHDA and SQIVND (reference sequence). Germline trimming cut 4 bases from V and 5 bases from J; bases unmatched to any gene: 7. This CDR3 has 15 amino acids. CDR3 region: CASSRDSGINNEQFF. Here the CDR3 DNA reads TGTGCCAGTAGTAGGGATAGCGGGATCAACAATGAGCAGTTCTTC. Variable domain in full (rest from reference TRBV19 and TRBJ2-1): DGGITQSPKYLFRKEGQNVTLSCEQNLNHDAMYWYRQDPGQGLRLIYYSQIVNDFQKGDIAEGYSVSREKKESFPLTVTSAQKNPTAFYLCASSRDSGINNEQFFGPGTRLTVL.

The chain is built from TRBV4-1 and TRBJ2-2, with D possibly TRBD2 on 6 matching bases. The germline V gene has CDR1 MGHRA and CDR2 YSYEKL. Trimming left V 1 base short and J 3 bases short, with 12 bases between. The CDR3 totals 16 residues. This CDR3 reads CASSQVPTSHTGELFF. The CDR3, as DNA: TGCGCCAGCAGCCAAGTCCCGACTAGTCACACCGGGGAGCTGTTTTTT.

This clone has only one observation. The rearrangement uses TRBV18 and TRBJ2-3; D is undetermined. The germline V and J ends were trimmed by 6 bases and 6 bases, with 13 bases remaining between them. This CDR3 has 13 amino acids. Germline loops: CDR1 KGHSH, CDR2 LQKENI. The CDR3 DNA reads as TGTGCCAGCTCCCGGAATAGGGATGATACGCAGTATTTT. Protein product: CASSRNRDDTQYF.

The rearrangement links TRBV19 to TRBJ1-2; possible D gene TRBD1, 6 bases. V gave up 3 bases and J gave up 3 bases, with 17 bases separating them. The CDR3 is 16 amino acids. CDR1 is LNHDA, CDR2 SQIVND, per germline (reference sequence). CDR3 sequence: CASSILSQGLDYGYTF. CDR3 bases: TGTGCCAGTAGTATTCTATCACAGGGCCTTGACTATGGCTACACCTTC.

The CDR3 DNA sequence: TGCGCCAGCAGCTCGGGACTAGCGGTTAACACCGGGGAGCTGTTTTTT. Its protein product is CASSSGLAVNTGELFF. The chain employs TRBV5-1 and TRBJ2-2; 11 bases align to TRBD2. Germline loops: CDR1 SGHRS, CDR2 YFSETQ. Trimming took 3 bases from V and 2 from J; bases not matched to a gene: 3. This CDR3 contains 16 residues.

The V call is TRBV19, the J call TRBJ2-3; D gene uncertain. The germline V and J ends were trimmed by 6 bases and 5 bases, with 12 bases remaining between them. This CDR3 has 13 amino acids. From germline, CDR1 is LNHDA and CDR2 SQIVND (reference sequence). The CDR3 reads CASRPSPGDTQYF. The CDR3 DNA reads as TGTGCCAGTAGACCCTCCCCGGGAGATACGCAGTATTTT.

To note about this clone: The sample carries other DNA sequences with the same CDR3. The chain has TRBV10-3 and TRBJ2-7; 9 bases are shared with TRBD1. Germline CDR1 reads ENHRY; CDR2 reads SYGVKD. J was trimmed by 4 bases and V by 6 bases; bases with no gene match: 1. The CDR3 consists of 12 residues. The CDR3 DNA reads TGTGCCATCAGAGGACAGGGGTACGAGCAGTACTTC. Translation gives CAIRGQGYEQYF.

The gene calls are TRBV4-1 and TRBJ2-7; 11 bases line up with TRBD2. Germline V lookup: CDR1 MGHRA, CDR2 YSYEKL. The CDR3 sequence is 15 residues long. V gave up 3 bases and J gave up 5 bases; unmatched junction bases: 6. In DNA, the CDR3 is TGCGCCAGCAGCCAGCCTAGCGGGAGGAAAAACGAGCAGTACTTC. The encoded protein is CASSQPSGRKNEQYF.

Only one count was recorded for this clone. This chain joins TRBV30 and TRBJ2-5; D uncertain. The V and J ends lost 0 bases and 5 bases respectively, with 13 bases between them. CDR1 is GTSNPN, CDR2 SVGIG, per germline (reference sequence). The CDR3 totals 14 residues. The CDR3 sequence: CAWSVNGIRETQYF. The CDR3 DNA is TGTGCCTGGAGTGTAAATGGGATTCGGGAGACCCAGTACTTC.

The chain links TRBV13 to TRBJ1-2; the match to TRBD1 covers 9 bases. Germline V gene data show CDR1 as PRHDT and CDR2 as FYEKMQ (reference sequence). V shed 5 bases and J 7 bases; nucleotides not matched to a gene: 8. CDR3 size: 14 residues. Here the CDR3 reads CASSPNRGRFGYTF. DNA for the CDR3: TGTGCCAGCAGCCCGAACAGGGGGCGCTTTGGCTACACCTTC. The whole variable domain, filled in from reference TRBV13 and TRBJ1-2, reads AAGVIQSPRHLIKEKRETATLKCYPIPRHDTVYWYQQGPGQDPQFLISFYEKMQSDKGSIPDRFSAQQFSDYHSELNMSSLELGDSALYFCASSPNRGRFGYTFGSGTRLTVV.

This chain joins TRBV28 and TRBJ2-2; possible D gene TRBD2, 5 bases. CDR3 length: 12 residues. The V gene lost 5 bases and the J gene lost 8 bases, with 9 bases spanning the gap. The germline CDR1 and CDR2 sequences are MDHEN and SYDVKM. This CDR3 is CASSPTRGELFF. CDR3 DNA sequence: TGTGCCAGCAGTCCTACTAGGGGGGAGCTGTTTTTT. Full variable domain (outside the CDR3, taken from reference TRBV28 and TRBJ2-2): DVKVTQSSRYLVKRTGEKVFLECVQDMDHENMFWYRQDPGLGLRLIYFSYDVKMKEKGDIPEGYSVSREKKERFSLILESASTNQTSMYLCASSPTRGELFFGEGSRLTVL.

The chain has TRBV19 and TRBJ1-4, with D maybe TRBD1 (5 bases). Germline loops: CDR1 LNHDA, CDR2 SQIVND (reference sequence). Trimming removed 7 bases at V and 5 bases at J, with 17 bases between. The CDR3 has 15 amino acids. The CDR3 DNA follows: TGTGCCAGTACCCACCAGGGCTCGGGGAATGAAAAACTGTTTTTT. Encoded protein: CASTHQGSGNEKLFF.

As concerns this clone: This CDR3 is also generated by other DNA sequences in the sample. This chain joins TRBV28 and TRBJ2-2; 13 bases agree with TRBD2. Germline CDR1 and CDR2: MDHEN and SYDVKM. The CDR3 is 15 amino acids. The V and J ends lost 6 bases and 6 bases, in that order; junction bases with no gene match: 4. In nucleotides, the CDR3 is TGTGCCAGCAGCCGGACTAGCGGGAGAGCCGGGGAGCTGTTTTTT. Translating gives CASSRTSGRAGELFF.

The count of this clone is one. The chain uses TRBV6-5 and TRBJ2-2, with a possible D match to TRBD1 (5 bases). Germline V gene sequence: CDR1 MNHEY, CDR2 SVGAGI. V lost 5 bases and J 1 base, leaving 8 bases between the germline ends. The CDR3 covers 14 residues. The CDR3 region is CASSTDMNTGELFF. The DNA for the CDR3 is TGTGCCAGCAGTACGGACATGAACACCGGGGAGCTGTTTTTT.

The chain uses TRBV18 and TRBJ2-1; D possibly matches TRBD1 or TRBD2 (5 bases each). CDR3 length: 12 amino acids. The V end was cut by 0 bases, the J end by 8 bases, with 5 bases between. Germline CDR1 reads KGHSH; CDR2 reads LQKENI. The CDR3 DNA follows: TGTGCCAGCTCACCACCGGGGGATGAGCAGTTCTTC. This encodes CASSPPGDEQFF.

The chain is built from TRBV28 and TRBJ2-1; 8 bases agree with TRBD2. The CDR3 is made up of 14 amino acids. In germline, CDR1 is MDHEN, CDR2 SYDVKM. J gave up 7 bases and V 3 bases, and 5 bases lay outside the gene matches. The CDR3 bases are TGTGCCAGCAGTTTGATCGGGAGGGGGAATGAGCAGTTCTTC. Its translation: CASSLIGRGNEQFF.

Comment on this clone: Other DNA sequences in this specimen translate into the identical CDR3. V is TRBV5-4 and J is TRBJ2-7; 7 bases are a match to TRBD2. The CDR3 consists of 14 residues. Germline V gene lookup returns CDR1 SGHNT and CDR2 YYREEE (reference sequence). V trimming: 0 bases; J trimming: 4 bases; junction bases outside the gene matches: 4. This chain's CDR3 is CASSLAGGGYEQYF. For the CDR3, the DNA is TGTGCCAGCAGCTTGGCTGGGGGAGGGTACGAGCAGTACTTC.

This clone occurred a few times. The chain employs TRBV10-3 and TRBJ2-7, with 7 bases aligning to TRBD2. Germline trimming cut 11 bases from V and 7 bases from J; bases unmatched to any gene: 5. Germline CDR1 ENHRY, CDR2 SYGVKD. The CDR3 spans 10 residues. The CDR3 loop reads CAGGSVEQYF. The CDR3 DNA reads as TGTGCCGGCGGGAGTGTAGAGCAGTACTTC.

In its sample, this clone was seen many times. This sample includes further DNA sequences coding for the same CDR3. The chain has TRBV6-5 and TRBJ2-1; 7 bases fit TRBD1. Germline-derived CDR1 and CDR2 are MNHEY and SVGAGI. The trim removed 6 bases at V and 2 bases at J, leaving 7 bases unmatched. The CDR3 is made up of 15 amino acids. CDR3 sequence (DNA): TGTGCCAGCAGCCCAAGACAGGGTACCTACAATGAGCAGTTCTTC. Its translation is CASSPRQGTYNEQFF.

The gene calls are TRBV27 and TRBJ2-7; 7 bases fit TRBD2. Germline lookup yields CDR1 MNHEY and CDR2 SMNVEV (reference sequence). V was clipped by 5 bases and J by 4 bases; unmatched bases: 11. The CDR3 is 15 residues long. The CDR3 loop reads CASSTTSPGSYEQYF. The CDR3 coding sequence is TGTGCCAGCAGTACGACTAGCCCGGGTTCTTACGAGCAGTACTTC.

This clone was seen a single time. The sample contains more than one DNA sequence encoding this CDR3. The V and J genes are TRBV5-1 and TRBJ2-1; D gene unclear. CDR1 and CDR2 (germline): SGHRS, YFSETQ. Trimming took off 0 bases at V and 0 bases at J, with 7 bases between the two ends. The CDR3 has 15 amino acids. The CDR3 spells CASSLDLSSYNEQFF. CDR3 DNA: TGCGCCAGCAGCTTGGATTTAAGCTCCTACAATGAGCAGTTCTTC.

The chain couples TRBV18 to TRBJ1-4; D ambiguous. The germline V gene has CDR1 KGHSH and CDR2 LQKENI. The CDR3 consists of 15 residues. The V end lost 1 base, the J end lost 6 bases, and 12 bases lay between the germline ends. The CDR3: CASSPREGSHEKLFF. The CDR3 bases are TGTGCCAGCTCACCACGAGAAGGATCCCATGAAAAACTGTTTTTT.

The genes are TRBV30 and TRBJ2-3; D may match TRBD1 or TRBD2 (5 bases each). Germline V gene data show CDR1 as GTSNPN and CDR2 as SVGIG (reference sequence). The V gene lost 0 bases and the J gene lost 2 bases, with 18 bases spanning the gap. The CDR3 runs to 17 residues. CDR3 amino acids: CAWSVLAGAGHTDTQYF. Written as DNA, the CDR3 is TGTGCCTGGAGTGTATTGGCCGGGGCAGGGCACACAGATACGCAGTATTTT.

The rearrangement uses TRBV28 and TRBJ2-7; tentatively, D is TRBD1 (5 bases). Germline CDR1 is MDHEN and CDR2 is SYDVKM. The CDR3 contains 13 residues. The germline V and J ends were trimmed by 5 bases and 8 bases, with 16 bases remaining between them. The CDR3 sequence is CASSPQGSPKQYF. The CDR3 DNA reads TGTGCCAGCAGTCCGCAGGGCTCCCCTAAGCAGTACTTC.

The V call is TRBV28, the J call TRBJ1-2; possible D gene TRBD1, 6 bases. Trimming cost V 6 bases and J 7 bases, with 9 bases left between them. Germline values: CDR1 MDHEN, CDR2 SYDVKM. This CDR3 region has 11 residues. CDR3 amino acids: CASRGTFGYTF. For the CDR3, the DNA is TGTGCCAGCAGGGGGACATTTGGCTACACCTTC.

The chain employs TRBV27 and TRBJ2-1; 7 nucleotides line up with TRBD2. Germline CDR1 and CDR2: MNHEY and SMNVEV (reference sequence). The CDR3 is made up of 14 amino acids. V shed 5 bases and J 2 bases; nucleotides not matched to a gene: 3. CDR3: CASSISGPYNEQFF. The CDR3, as DNA: TGTGCCAGCAGTATTAGCGGGCCCTACAATGAGCAGTTCTTC.

CDR3 coding DNA: TGTGCCAGCCGACGGGGGGCGGGTGGCTACACCTTC. Protein product: CASRRGAGGYTF. V and J are TRBV2 and TRBJ1-2, with D perhaps matching TRBD1 (6 bases). CDR1 SNHLY and CDR2 FYNNEI come from the germline V gene. Trimming took off 8 bases at V and 7 bases at J, with 14 bases between the two ends. This CDR3 has 12 residues.

The rearrangement links TRBV7-3 to TRBJ2-5, with 7 nucleotides matching TRBD1. Per the germline V gene, CDR1 is SGHTA and CDR2 is FQGTGA. Losses at the gene ends were 3 bases for V and 3 bases for J; bases not matched to a gene: 4. This CDR3 region has 14 residues. The CDR3 nucleotides read TGTGCCAGCAGCTTTGGGACAGCAGAAGAGACCCAGTACTTC. It codes for CASSFGTAEETQYF.

This sequence joins TRBV9 and TRBJ2-1; 8 bases align to TRBD2. Germline assignment: CDR1 SGDLS and CDR2 YYNGEE. This CDR3 is 22 amino acids long. J lost 10 bases, V lost 1 base, and 31 bases had no gene match. Here the CDR3 reads CASSVSLPPGTSGTRAGGEQFF. The DNA of the CDR3 is TGTGCCAGCAGCGTATCCCTCCCCCCCGGGACATCGGGAACTAGGGCGGGAGGCGAGCAGTTCTTC. Based on the CDR3 plus reference TRBV9 and TRBJ2-1, the full variable domain is DSGVTQTPKHLITATGQRVTLRCSPRSGDLSVYWYQQSLDQGLQFLIQYYNGEERAKGNILERFSAQQFPDLHSELNLSSLELGDSALYFCASSVSLPPGTSGTRAGGEQFFGPGTRLTVL.

The CDR3 DNA follows: TGTGCCAGCAGTGAGTTGGACTTGGGGCAGTTCTTC. Protein sequence: CASSELDLGQFF. The rearrangement joins TRBV2 to TRBJ2-1, with D perhaps matching TRBD2 (5 bases). Between the trimmed V and J ends, which lost 3 bases and 12 bases, there was a span of 12 bases. The germline V gene encodes CDR1 SNHLY and CDR2 FYNNEI. CDR3 length: 12 residues.

This sequence joins TRBV27 and TRBJ2-6; TRBD1 might be the D (5 bases). Germline V CDR1 and CDR2: MNHEY, SMNVEV (reference sequence). The V gene lost 7 bases and the J gene lost 0 bases, with 19 bases spanning the gap. The CDR3 spans 18 residues. The CDR3 loop reads CASNERGSLYSGANVLTF. Written as DNA, the CDR3 is TGTGCCAGCAATGAAAGGGGCAGTTTATACTCTGGGGCCAACGTCCTGACTTTC.